A selection of T cell receptor beta chains follows, all from one sample in a study of T cells after yellow fever vaccination. TCRdb called the 5' RACE reads again in MiXCR, with one record for every CDR3 protein. Of some 23,000 distinct CDR3 sequences listed, 3.4% were seen once; the top ten hold 0.98%. The specimen comprised PBMCs, either bulk or a sorted T-cell subset (CD4+, CD8+, memory, or dextramer-sorted; not recorded which), sampled about 49 days after the first yellow fever vaccination. The origin of the receptors is a man younger than 35 who received the YFV17D yellow fever vaccine. The CDR3 runs from the conserved cysteine through the conserved F or W. Fields, in order: CDR3 length, J gene, V gene, clone size, D gene, CDR3 protein, CDR3 DNA. D genes are given only for firm matches. The size entry is marked missing in some rows and otherwise reads once, few, many or a size class.

len: 18; j_gene: TRBJ2-1; v_gene: TRBV4-3; abundance: many; d_gene: TRBD2; CDR3aa: CASSQRWGGLGPLNEQFF; CDR3nt: TGCGCCAGCAGCCAACGTTGGGGGGGACTAGGGCCTCTGAATGAGCAGTTCTTC
len: 16; j_gene: TRBJ2-2; v_gene: TRBV12-5; abundance: few; d_gene: TRBD1; CDR3aa: CASGLLPGTATGELFF; CDR3nt: TGTGCTAGTGGTTTGCTCCCCGGGACAGCCACCGGGGAGCTGTTTTTT
len: 13; j_gene: TRBJ2-5; v_gene: TRBV11-2; abundance: many; d_gene: -; CDR3aa: CASSVGGPVTQYF; CDR3nt: TGTGCCAGCAGCGTCGGGGGGCCCGTGACCCAGTACTTC
len: 18; j_gene: TRBJ2-2; v_gene: TRBV7-2; abundance: many; d_gene: -; CDR3aa: CASSLAHGGSLITGELFF; CDR3nt: TGTGCCAGCAGCTTAGCCCATGGGGGTAGCCTGATCACCGGGGAGCTGTTTTTT
len: 14; j_gene: TRBJ2-1; v_gene: TRBV24-1; abundance: many; d_gene: TRBD1; CDR3aa: CATSDRAQGEEQFF; CDR3nt: TGTGCCACCAGTGACCGCGCACAGGGGGAGGAGCAGTTCTTC
len: 13; j_gene: TRBJ2-7; v_gene: TRBV3-1; abundance: many; d_gene: TRBD1; CDR3aa: CASSLGTAYEQYF; CDR3nt: TGTGCCAGCAGCCTAGGGACAGCCTACGAGCAGTACTTC
len: 15; j_gene: TRBJ2-2; v_gene: TRBV7-2; abundance: many; d_gene: -; CDR3aa: CASSLVSGNTGELFF; CDR3nt: TGTGCCAGCAGCTTAGTTTCAGGGAACACCGGGGAGCTGTTTTTT
len: 15; j_gene: TRBJ2-2; v_gene: TRBV5-6; abundance: many; d_gene: TRBD1; CDR3aa: CASSLGQGYTGELFF; CDR3nt: TGTGCCAGCAGCTTGGGACAGGGGTACACCGGGGAGCTGTTTTTT
len: 15; j_gene: TRBJ2-7; v_gene: TRBV20-1; abundance: many; d_gene: TRBD2; CDR3aa: CSARDATSASYEQYF; CDR3nt: TGCAGTGCTAGAGACGCCACTAGCGCCTCCTACGAGCAGTACTTC
len: 14; j_gene: TRBJ1-4; v_gene: TRBV20-1; abundance: many; d_gene: -; CDR3aa: CSATLQGSNEKLFF; CDR3nt: TGCAGTGCTACGTTACAGGGTTCTAATGAAAAACTGTTTTTT
len: 14; j_gene: TRBJ1-4; v_gene: TRBV6-5; abundance: many; d_gene: -; CDR3aa: CASSRGASNEKLFF; CDR3nt: TGTGCCAGTAGTCGGGGGGCAAGTAATGAAAAACTGTTTTTT
len: 13; j_gene: TRBJ1-2; v_gene: TRBV18; abundance: many; d_gene: -; CDR3aa: CASRGFTNYGYTF; CDR3nt: TGTGCCAGCCGGGGCTTTACTAACTATGGCTACACCTTC
len: 12; j_gene: TRBJ1-3; v_gene: TRBV20-1; abundance: medium-sized; d_gene: -; CDR3aa: CSARQGGNTIYF; CDR3nt: TGCAGTGCTAGACAGGGGGGAAACACCATATATTTT
len: 16; j_gene: TRBJ2-3; v_gene: TRBV5-1; abundance: many; d_gene: -; CDR3aa: CASSLAGARVSDTQYF; CDR3nt: TGCGCCAGCAGCTTGGCGGGGGCGCGAGTTTCAGATACGCAGTATTTT
len: 14; j_gene: TRBJ1-3; v_gene: TRBV11-2; abundance: many; d_gene: -; CDR3aa: CASSLRASGNTIYF; CDR3nt: TGTGCCAGCAGCTTACGGGCGAGTGGAAACACCATATATTTT
len: 14; j_gene: TRBJ2-3; v_gene: TRBV10-2; abundance: medium-sized; d_gene: TRBD2; CDR3aa: CASKGDAGVDTQYF; CDR3nt: TGCGCCAGCAAAGGGGATGCGGGGGTAGATACGCAGTATTTT
len: 14; j_gene: TRBJ2-1; v_gene: TRBV9; abundance: few; d_gene: -; CDR3aa: CASSVSDSYNEQFF; CDR3nt: TGTGCCAGCAGCGTCTCAGACTCCTACAATGAGCAGTTCTTC
len: 15; j_gene: TRBJ2-5; v_gene: TRBV7-9; abundance: many; d_gene: -; CDR3aa: CASSLDGGGPETQYF; CDR3nt: TGTGCCAGCAGCTTAGACGGTGGCGGCCCAGAGACCCAGTACTTC
len: 13; j_gene: TRBJ1-2; v_gene: TRBV7-9; abundance: many; d_gene: -; CDR3aa: CASSPEGVQGNTF; CDR3nt: TGTGCCAGCAGCCCAGAGGGGGTTCAGGGGAACACCTTC
len: 12; j_gene: TRBJ1-1; v_gene: TRBV6-6; abundance: many; d_gene: -; CDR3aa: CASSGMNTEAFF; CDR3nt: TGTGCCAGCAGTGGAATGAACACTGAAGCTTTCTTT
len: 18; j_gene: TRBJ2-6; v_gene: TRBV5-6; abundance: -; d_gene: -; CDR3aa: CASSLYGLASSGANVLTF; CDR3nt: TGTGCCAGCAGCTTGTACGGGTTAGCAAGCTCTGGGGCCAACGTCCTGACTTTC
len: 19; j_gene: TRBJ2-7; v_gene: TRBV11-2; abundance: many; d_gene: TRBD2; CDR3aa: CASSLMASASGGASEGQYF; CDR3nt: TGTGCCAGCAGCTTAATGGCTTCGGCTAGCGGGGGGGCCTCAGAGGGGCAGTACTTC
len: 17; j_gene: TRBJ1-3; v_gene: TRBV7-2; abundance: many; d_gene: TRBD1; CDR3aa: CASSLMSGQGAGNTIYF; CDR3nt: TGTGCCAGCAGCTTAATGTCGGGACAGGGAGCTGGAAACACCATATATTTT
len: 17; j_gene: TRBJ2-1; v_gene: TRBV6-5; abundance: many; d_gene: -; CDR3aa: CASSYFGRGNAYNEQFF; CDR3nt: TGTGCCAGCAGTTACTTTGGCAGGGGAAATGCTTACAATGAGCAGTTCTTC
len: 13; j_gene: TRBJ1-3; v_gene: TRBV2; abundance: many; d_gene: -; CDR3aa: CASTGVTGNTIYF; CDR3nt: TGTGCCAGCACTGGGGTGACTGGAAACACCATATATTTT
len: 17; j_gene: TRBJ2-2; v_gene: TRBV5-1; abundance: many; d_gene: -; CDR3aa: CASSREGAGRITGELFF; CDR3nt: TGCGCCAGCAGCCGTGAGGGGGCGGGGAGGATCACCGGGGAGCTGTTTTTT
len: 16; j_gene: TRBJ2-2; v_gene: TRBV7-9; abundance: many; d_gene: -; CDR3aa: CASSLDSLTNTGELFF; CDR3nt: TGTGCCAGCAGCCTGGACAGCCTAACGAACACCGGGGAGCTGTTTTTT
len: 13; j_gene: TRBJ2-1; v_gene: TRBV7-2; abundance: many; d_gene: TRBD2; CDR3aa: CASSFGGGSEQFF; CDR3nt: TGTGCCAGCAGCTTTGGGGGGGGGTCAGAGCAGTTCTTC
len: 13; j_gene: TRBJ1-1; v_gene: TRBV27; abundance: many; d_gene: -; CDR3aa: CASTQRGNTEAFF; CDR3nt: TGTGCCAGCACCCAAAGGGGGAACACTGAAGCTTTCTTT
len: 12; j_gene: TRBJ1-2; v_gene: TRBV12-3/TRBV12-4; abundance: many; d_gene: -; CDR3aa: CASSLASYGYTF; CDR3nt: TGTGCCAGCAGTTTGGCATCCTATGGCTACACCTTC
len: 14; j_gene: TRBJ2-3; v_gene: TRBV7-2; abundance: -; d_gene: TRBD2; CDR3aa: CASSHGLVQDTQYF; CDR3nt: TGTGCCAGCAGCCATGGACTAGTTCAAGATACGCAGTATTTT
len: 13; j_gene: TRBJ1-1; v_gene: TRBV5-5; abundance: many; d_gene: -; CDR3aa: CASSLAPGTEAFF; CDR3nt: TGTGCCAGCAGCTTGGCCCCGGGCACTGAAGCTTTCTTT
len: 15; j_gene: TRBJ1-1; v_gene: TRBV5-1; abundance: many; d_gene: TRBD1; CDR3aa: CASNFRTGENTEAFF; CDR3nt: TGCGCCAGCAACTTTAGGACAGGGGAGAACACTGAAGCTTTCTTT
len: 13; j_gene: TRBJ1-2; v_gene: TRBV6-1; abundance: many; d_gene: -; CDR3aa: CASSQQASYGYTF; CDR3nt: TGTGCCAGCAGTCAACAGGCTTCCTATGGCTACACCTTC
len: 14; j_gene: TRBJ1-6; v_gene: TRBV27; abundance: many; d_gene: -; CDR3aa: CASSAPSYNSPLHF; CDR3nt: TGTGCCAGCAGTGCCCCCTCCTATAATTCACCCCTCCACTTT
len: 14; j_gene: TRBJ1-2; v_gene: TRBV5-6; abundance: many; d_gene: -; CDR3aa: CASSSKGGSYGYTF; CDR3nt: TGTGCCAGCAGCTCGAAGGGGGGGAGCTATGGCTACACCTTC
len: 13; j_gene: TRBJ1-4; v_gene: TRBV5-1; abundance: many; d_gene: -; CDR3aa: CASSKGSNEKLFF; CDR3nt: TGCGCCAGCAGTAAGGGGTCTAATGAAAAACTGTTTTTT
len: 15; j_gene: TRBJ2-3; v_gene: TRBV6-5; abundance: many; d_gene: TRBD2; CDR3aa: CASSSQRGVADTQYF; CDR3nt: TGTGCCAGCAGTTCCCAGCGGGGCGTTGCAGATACGCAGTATTTT
len: 13; j_gene: TRBJ2-7; v_gene: TRBV7-2; abundance: many; d_gene: -; CDR3aa: CASSLDPAYEQYF; CDR3nt: TGTGCCAGCAGCCTGGACCCGGCCTACGAGCAGTACTTC
len: 15; j_gene: TRBJ1-4; v_gene: TRBV30; abundance: many; d_gene: TRBD1; CDR3aa: CAWGIPGQINEKLFF; CDR3nt: TGTGCCTGGGGGATCCCGGGACAGATTAATGAAAAACTGTTTTTT
len: 15; j_gene: TRBJ2-3; v_gene: TRBV7-7; abundance: -; d_gene: TRBD2; CDR3aa: CASGPGGGSTDTQYF; CDR3nt: TGTGCCAGTGGCCCCGGCGGGGGAAGCACAGATACGCAGTATTTT
len: 13; j_gene: TRBJ2-5; v_gene: TRBV20-1; abundance: many; d_gene: TRBD2; CDR3aa: CSAKRGGSETQYF; CDR3nt: TGCAGTGCCAAGCGGGGGGGCTCAGAGACCCAGTACTTC
len: 15; j_gene: TRBJ2-5; v_gene: TRBV7-2; abundance: many; d_gene: TRBD2; CDR3aa: CASSLVAGGPETQYF; CDR3nt: TGTGCCAGCAGCTTAGTAGCGGGGGGGCCTGAGACCCAGTACTTC
len: 14; j_gene: TRBJ2-4; v_gene: TRBV27; abundance: many; d_gene: TRBD1; CDR3aa: CASRAYEGANIQYF; CDR3nt: TGTGCCAGCAGGGCGTATGAGGGGGCGAACATTCAGTACTTC
len: 13; j_gene: TRBJ1-1; v_gene: TRBV20-1; abundance: many; d_gene: -; CDR3aa: CSARSPGEAEAFF; CDR3nt: TGCAGTGCTAGAAGCCCTGGTGAGGCAGAAGCTTTCTTT
len: 17; j_gene: TRBJ1-2; v_gene: TRBV6-2/TRBV6-3; abundance: many; d_gene: -; CDR3aa: CASSYSIVTQAAYGYTF; CDR3nt: TGTGCCAGCAGTTACTCGATCGTAACGCAGGCTGCCTATGGCTACACCTTC
len: 16; j_gene: TRBJ2-5; v_gene: TRBV24-1; abundance: many; d_gene: -; CDR3aa: CATSDHLWDGQETQYF; CDR3nt: TGTGCCACCAGTGACCACTTATGGGACGGACAAGAGACCCAGTACTTC
len: 15; j_gene: TRBJ1-2; v_gene: TRBV28; abundance: many; d_gene: TRBD1; CDR3aa: CASSSPGQGAYGYTF; CDR3nt: TGTGCCAGCAGTTCGCCGGGACAGGGGGCCTATGGCTACACCTTC
len: 13; j_gene: TRBJ1-2; v_gene: TRBV14; abundance: many; d_gene: -; CDR3aa: CASSQQGSYGYTF; CDR3nt: TGTGCCAGCAGCCAACAGGGATCCTATGGCTACACCTTC